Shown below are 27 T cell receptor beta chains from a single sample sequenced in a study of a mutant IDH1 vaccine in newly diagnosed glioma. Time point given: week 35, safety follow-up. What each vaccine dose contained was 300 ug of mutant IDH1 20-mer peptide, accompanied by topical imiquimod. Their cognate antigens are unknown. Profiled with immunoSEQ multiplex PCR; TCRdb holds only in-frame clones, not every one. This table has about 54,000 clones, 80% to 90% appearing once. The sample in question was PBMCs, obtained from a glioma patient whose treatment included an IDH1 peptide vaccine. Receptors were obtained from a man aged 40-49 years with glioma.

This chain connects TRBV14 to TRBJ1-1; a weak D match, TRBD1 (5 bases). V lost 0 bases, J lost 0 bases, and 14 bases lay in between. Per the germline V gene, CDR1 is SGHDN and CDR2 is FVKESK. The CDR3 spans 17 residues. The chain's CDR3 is CASSQDPWAGLNTEAFF. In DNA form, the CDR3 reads TGTGCCAGCAGCCAAGATCCCTGGGCAGGGCTGAACACTGAAGCTTTCTTT.

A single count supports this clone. CDR3 nucleotide sequence: TGTGCCAGCAGCTTAGGATCCTTGGCTAGCGGGAGGAACGAGCAGTACTTC. This codes for CASSLGSLASGRNEQYF. The rearrangement uses TRBV7-8 and TRBJ2-7; TRBD2 matches 11 bases. Germline-derived CDR1 and CDR2 are SGHVS and FQNEAQ. CDR3 size: 17 residues. V shed 1 base and J 5 bases; nucleotides not matched to a gene: 10.

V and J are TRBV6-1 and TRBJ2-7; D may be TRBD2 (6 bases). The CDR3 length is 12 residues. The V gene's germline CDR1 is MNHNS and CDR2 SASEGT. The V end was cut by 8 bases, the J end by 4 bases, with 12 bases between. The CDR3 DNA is TGTGCCAGCGTCATAAGCGGGTACGAGCAGTACTTC. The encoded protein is CASVISGYEQYF.

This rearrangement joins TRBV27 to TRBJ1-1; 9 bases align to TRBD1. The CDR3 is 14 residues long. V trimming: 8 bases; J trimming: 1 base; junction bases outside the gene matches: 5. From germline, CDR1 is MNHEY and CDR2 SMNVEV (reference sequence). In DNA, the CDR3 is TGTGCCAGCTATAGACAGGGGGAGAACACTGAAGCTTTCTTT. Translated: CASYRQGENTEAFF.

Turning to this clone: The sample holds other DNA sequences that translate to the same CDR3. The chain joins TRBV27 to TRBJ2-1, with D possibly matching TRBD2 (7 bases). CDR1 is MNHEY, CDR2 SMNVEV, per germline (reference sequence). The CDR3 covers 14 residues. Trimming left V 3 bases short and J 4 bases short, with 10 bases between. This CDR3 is CASSFSGTYNEQFF. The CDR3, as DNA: TGTGCCAGCAGTTTCAGCGGGACATACAATGAGCAGTTCTTC.

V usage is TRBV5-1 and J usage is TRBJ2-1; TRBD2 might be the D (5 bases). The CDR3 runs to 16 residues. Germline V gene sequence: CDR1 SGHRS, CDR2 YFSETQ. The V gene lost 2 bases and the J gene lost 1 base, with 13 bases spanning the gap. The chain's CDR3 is CASSLLTSSSYNEQFF. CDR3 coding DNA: TGCGCCAGCAGCTTACTTACTAGTTCGTCCTACAATGAGCAGTTCTTC.

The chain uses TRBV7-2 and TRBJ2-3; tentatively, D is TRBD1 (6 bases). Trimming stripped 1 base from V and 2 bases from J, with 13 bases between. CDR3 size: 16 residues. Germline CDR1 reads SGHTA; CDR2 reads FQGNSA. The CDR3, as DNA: TGTGCCAGCAGCTTAGAAACAGGGCCGGACACAGATACGCAGTATTTT. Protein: CASSLETGPDTDTQYF.

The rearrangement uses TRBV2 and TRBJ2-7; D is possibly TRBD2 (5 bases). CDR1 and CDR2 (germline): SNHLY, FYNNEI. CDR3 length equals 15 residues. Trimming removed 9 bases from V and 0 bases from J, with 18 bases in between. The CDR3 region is CARSPPGSYSYEQYF. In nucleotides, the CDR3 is TGTGCCAGGTCTCCCCCGGGGTCCTACTCCTACGAGCAGTACTTC.

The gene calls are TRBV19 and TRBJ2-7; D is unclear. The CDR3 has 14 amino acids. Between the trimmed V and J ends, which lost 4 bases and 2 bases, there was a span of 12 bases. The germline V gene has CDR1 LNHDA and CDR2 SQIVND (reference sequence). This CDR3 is CASSKESPPYEQYF. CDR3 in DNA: TGTGCCAGTAGTAAGGAGTCTCCTCCCTACGAGCAGTACTTC.

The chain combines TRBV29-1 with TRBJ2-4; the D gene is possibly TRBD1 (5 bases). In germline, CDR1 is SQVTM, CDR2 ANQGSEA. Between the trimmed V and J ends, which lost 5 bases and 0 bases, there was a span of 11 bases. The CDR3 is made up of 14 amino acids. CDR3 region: CSVLAGLAKNIQYF. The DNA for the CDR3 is TGCAGCGTTCTGGCAGGGCTAGCCAAAAACATTCAGTACTTC.

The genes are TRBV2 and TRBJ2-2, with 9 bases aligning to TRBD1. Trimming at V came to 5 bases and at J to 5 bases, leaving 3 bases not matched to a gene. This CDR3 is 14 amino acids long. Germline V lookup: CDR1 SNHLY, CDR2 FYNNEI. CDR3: CASSPGQGTGELFF. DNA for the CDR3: TGTGCCAGCAGTCCGGGACAGGGTACCGGGGAGCTGTTTTTT.

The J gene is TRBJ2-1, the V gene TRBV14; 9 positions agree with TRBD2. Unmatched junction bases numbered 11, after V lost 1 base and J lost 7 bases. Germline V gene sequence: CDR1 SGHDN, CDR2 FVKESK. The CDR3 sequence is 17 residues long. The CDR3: CASSQVGRTSGSNEQFF. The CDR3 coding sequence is TGTGCCAGCAGCCAAGTTGGGCGTACTAGCGGGTCGAATGAGCAGTTCTTC.

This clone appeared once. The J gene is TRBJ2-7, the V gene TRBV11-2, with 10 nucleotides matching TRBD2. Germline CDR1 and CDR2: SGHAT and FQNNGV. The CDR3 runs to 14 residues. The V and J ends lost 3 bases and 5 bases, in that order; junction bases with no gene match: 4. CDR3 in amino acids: CASSFGAGGNEQYF. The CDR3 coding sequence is TGTGCCAGCAGCTTTGGAGCGGGAGGGAACGAGCAGTACTTC.

CDR3 nucleotides: TGTGCCAGCAGCTTGGCCTTCCGGCCAGGGATGACTGAAGCTTTCTTT. As protein: CASSLAFRPGMTEAFF. The chain couples TRBV5-5 to TRBJ1-1; D is possibly TRBD1 (5 bases). Germline V gene lookup returns CDR1 SGHKS and CDR2 YYEKEE (reference sequence). V lost 0 bases, J lost 5 bases, and 17 bases lay in between. The CDR3 has 16 residues.

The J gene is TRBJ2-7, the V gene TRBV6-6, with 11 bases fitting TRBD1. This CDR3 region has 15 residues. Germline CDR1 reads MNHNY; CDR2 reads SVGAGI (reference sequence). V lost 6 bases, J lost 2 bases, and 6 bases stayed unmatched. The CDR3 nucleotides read TGTGCCAGCAGCCCGGGACAGGGGGGGACCTACGAGCAGTACTTC. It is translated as CASSPGQGGTYEQYF.

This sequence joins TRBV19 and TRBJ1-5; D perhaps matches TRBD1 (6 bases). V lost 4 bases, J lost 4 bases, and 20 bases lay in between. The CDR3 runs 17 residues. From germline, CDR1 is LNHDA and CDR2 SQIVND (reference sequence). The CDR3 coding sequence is TGTGCCAGTAGTAGAACCTCAGTGACAGGTATTAATCAGCCCCAGCATTTT. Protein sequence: CASSRTSVTGINQPQHF.

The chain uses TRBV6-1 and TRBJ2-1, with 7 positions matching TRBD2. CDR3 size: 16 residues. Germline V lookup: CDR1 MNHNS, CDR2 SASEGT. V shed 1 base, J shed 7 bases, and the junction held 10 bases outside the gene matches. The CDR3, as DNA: TGTGCCAGCAGTGAAGTTCGAGGGAGGGCCCGGAATGAGCAGTTCTTC. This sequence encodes CASSEVRGRARNEQFF.

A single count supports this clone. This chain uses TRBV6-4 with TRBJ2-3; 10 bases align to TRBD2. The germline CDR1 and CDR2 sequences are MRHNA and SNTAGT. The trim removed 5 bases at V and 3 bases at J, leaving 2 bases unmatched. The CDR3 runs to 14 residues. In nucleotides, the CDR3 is TGTGCCAGCAGTATAGCGGGAGGAACAGATACGCAGTATTTT. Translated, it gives CASSIAGGTDTQYF.

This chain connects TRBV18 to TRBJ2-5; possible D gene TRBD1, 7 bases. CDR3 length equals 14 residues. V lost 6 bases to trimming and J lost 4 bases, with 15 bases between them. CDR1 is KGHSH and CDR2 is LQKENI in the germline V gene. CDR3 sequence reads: CASSQRQGGETQYF. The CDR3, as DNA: TGTGCCAGCTCCCAGCGACAGGGAGGAGAGACCCAGTACTTC.

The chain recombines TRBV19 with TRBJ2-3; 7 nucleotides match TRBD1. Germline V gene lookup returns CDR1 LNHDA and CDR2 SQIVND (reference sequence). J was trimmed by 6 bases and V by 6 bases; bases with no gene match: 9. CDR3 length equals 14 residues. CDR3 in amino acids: CASSASLGGDTQYF. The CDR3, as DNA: TGTGCCAGTAGCGCTAGCCTAGGGGGCGATACGCAGTATTTT.

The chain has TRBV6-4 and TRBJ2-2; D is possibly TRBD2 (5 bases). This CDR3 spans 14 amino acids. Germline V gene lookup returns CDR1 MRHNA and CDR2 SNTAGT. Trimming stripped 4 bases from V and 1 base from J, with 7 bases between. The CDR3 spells CASSGRENTGELFF. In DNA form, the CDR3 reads TGTGCCAGCAGTGGCCGGGAGAACACCGGGGAGCTGTTTTTT.

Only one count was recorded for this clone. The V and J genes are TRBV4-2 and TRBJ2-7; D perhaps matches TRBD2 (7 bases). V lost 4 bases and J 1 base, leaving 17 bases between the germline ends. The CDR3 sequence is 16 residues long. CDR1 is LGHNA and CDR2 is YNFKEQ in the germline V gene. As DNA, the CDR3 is TGTGCCAGCAGCCGAAATCCGGGGGGCGAATCCTACGAGCAGTACTTC. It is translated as CASSRNPGGESYEQYF.

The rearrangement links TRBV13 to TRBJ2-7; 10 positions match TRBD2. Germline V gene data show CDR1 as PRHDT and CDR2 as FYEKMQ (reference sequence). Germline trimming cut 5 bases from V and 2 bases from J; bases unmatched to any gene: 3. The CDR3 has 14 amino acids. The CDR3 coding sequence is TGTGCCAGCAGCCTAAGCGGGAGGGCCTACGAGCAGTACTTC. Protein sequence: CASSLSGRAYEQYF.

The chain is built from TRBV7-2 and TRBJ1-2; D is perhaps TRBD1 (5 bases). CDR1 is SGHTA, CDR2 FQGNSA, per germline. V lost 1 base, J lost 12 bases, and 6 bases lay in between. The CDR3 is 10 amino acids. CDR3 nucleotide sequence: TGTGCCAGCAGCTTAGAAGGGGACACCTTC. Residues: CASSLEGDTF.

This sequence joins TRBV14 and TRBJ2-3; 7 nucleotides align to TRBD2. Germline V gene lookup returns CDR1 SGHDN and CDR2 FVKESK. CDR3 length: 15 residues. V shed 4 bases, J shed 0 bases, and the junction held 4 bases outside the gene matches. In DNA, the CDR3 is TGTGCCAGCAGCCGGCTAGCGGTTAGCACAGATACGCAGTATTTT. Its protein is CASSRLAVSTDTQYF.

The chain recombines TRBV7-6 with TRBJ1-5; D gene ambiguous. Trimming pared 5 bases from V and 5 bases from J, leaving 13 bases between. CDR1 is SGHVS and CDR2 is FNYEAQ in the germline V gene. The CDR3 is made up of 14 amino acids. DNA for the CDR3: TGTGCCAGCAGCCCCCGGCCAGGCGATCAGCCCCAGCATTTT. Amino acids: CASSPRPGDQPQHF.

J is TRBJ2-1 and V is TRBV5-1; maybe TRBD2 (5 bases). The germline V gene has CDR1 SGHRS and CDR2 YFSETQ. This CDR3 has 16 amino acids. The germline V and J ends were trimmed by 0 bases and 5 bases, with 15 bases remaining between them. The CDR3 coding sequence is TGCGCCAGCAGCTTGGGCTCTAGCAGACTAAACAATGAGCAGTTCTTC. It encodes CASSLGSSRLNNEQFF.